A single sample is the source of the 16 T cell receptor beta chains below, sequenced in a study of T cell responses to AZD1222 COVID-19 vaccine. The repertoire was sequenced with immunoSEQ multiplex PCR; TCRdb's copy has only in-frame clones and lacks some. The top ten clones hold less than 3.5% of a sample with about 53,000 clones, about nine tenths of them seen once. The specimen comprised peripheral blood, sampled 28 days after the second AZD1222 dose. These receptors all come from an adult who received the AZD1222 COVID-19 vaccine.

J is TRBJ2-5 and V is TRBV6-5, with 10 positions matching TRBD1. With 4 bases clipped from V and 5 bases from J, the junction kept 4 bases outside the gene matches. Looked up from germline, CDR1 is MNHEY and CDR2 is SVGAGI. The CDR3 runs 14 residues. CDR3: CASSWGTGAETQYF. The CDR3 bases are TGTGCCAGCAGTTGGGGGACAGGGGCGGAGACCCAGTACTTC.

The V call is TRBV29-1, the J call TRBJ2-4; no clear D. Trimming left V 4 bases short and J 0 bases short, with 10 bases between. Germline V gene lookup returns CDR1 SQVTM and CDR2 ANQGSEA. CDR3 length equals 14 residues. CDR3 sequence (DNA): TGCAGCGTTGCCCCAAGATTAGCCAAAAACATTCAGTACTTC. This codes for CSVAPRLAKNIQYF.

The chain couples TRBV6-1 to TRBJ2-3; the D gene is possibly TRBD2 (6 bases). The CDR3 contains 12 residues. Germline V gene sequence: CDR1 MNHNS, CDR2 SASEGT. Trimming removed 3 bases at V and 9 bases at J, with 10 bases between. The CDR3: CASSDGSWTQYF. For the CDR3, the DNA is TGTGCCAGCAGTGACGGGAGTTGGACGCAGTATTTT.

V gene TRBV5-4 combines with J gene TRBJ2-1, with 8 bases identical to TRBD1. V gave up 4 bases and J gave up 7 bases; unmatched junction bases: 4. Germline CDR1 reads SGHNT; CDR2 reads YYREEE (reference sequence). The CDR3 has 13 residues. In nucleotides, the CDR3 is TGTGCCAGCAGCCACCGACAGGGGAATGAGCAGTTCTTC. Translation: CASSHRQGNEQFF.

The DNA for the CDR3 is TGTGCCAGCAGCCTAACTAGCGGGAGGCCCACAGATACGCAGTATTTT. Translation gives CASSLTSGRPTDTQYF. The chain uses TRBV7-9 and TRBJ2-3; 12 bases agree with TRBD2. Germline V gene sequence: CDR1 SEHNR, CDR2 FQNEAQ (reference sequence). Trimming at V came to 5 bases and at J to 2 bases, leaving 5 bases not matched to a gene. CDR3 length: 16 amino acids.

V is TRBV3-1 (or the pseudogene TRBV3-2) and J is TRBJ2-3, with D unresolved. This CDR3 has 16 residues. Germline lookup yields CDR1 LGHDT and CDR2 YNNKEL (reference sequence). The V end lost 2 bases, the J end lost 4 bases, and 16 bases lay between the germline ends. The CDR3 sequence: CASSQKLQPFADTQYF. The DNA of the CDR3 is TGTGCCAGCAGCCAAAAGCTCCAACCCTTCGCAGATACGCAGTATTTT.

The V gene is TRBV5-1, the J gene TRBJ1-2; D gene unclear. Germline values: CDR1 SGHRS, CDR2 YFSETQ. The CDR3 loop spans 13 amino acids. V was pared by 0 bases and J by 1 base, with 4 bases between. CDR3 coding DNA: TGCGCCAGCAGCTTGGAGGGTAACTATGGCTACACCTTC. Protein sequence: CASSLEGNYGYTF.

The chain combines TRBV9 with TRBJ2-1, with 8 bases fitting TRBD2. Losses at the gene ends were 0 bases for V and 9 bases for J; bases not matched to a gene: 11. Germline V CDR1 and CDR2: SGDLS, YYNGEE. This CDR3 spans 16 amino acids. CDR3: CASSVAAAGEFGEQFF. The CDR3 nucleotides read TGTGCCAGCAGCGTAGCGGCAGCGGGAGAGTTCGGTGAGCAGTTCTTC.

This chain connects TRBV30 to TRBJ1-2; D perhaps matches TRBD1 (5 bases). V was cut by 5 bases and J by 8 bases, with 12 bases left in between. CDR1 is GTSNPN and CDR2 is SVGIG in the germline V gene (reference sequence). There are 11 residues in the CDR3. The CDR3 bases are TGTGCCTGGTCGGAGGGGCAGGGCTACACCTTC. Protein sequence: CAWSEGQGYTF.

The CDR3 nucleotides read TGTGCCAGCAGCTTACTCACAAGCGGGACGGATGGCTACACCTTC. Translation: CASSLLTSGTDGYTF. The chain joins TRBV7-8 to TRBJ1-2; perhaps TRBD1 as D (5 bases). Trimming stripped 2 bases from V and 6 bases from J, with 16 bases between. Per the germline V gene, CDR1 is SGHVS and CDR2 is FQNEAQ. This CDR3 is 15 amino acids long.

This clone came up once. The chain links TRBV19 to TRBJ2-3; 9 nucleotides agree with TRBD2. Germline CDR1 LNHDA, CDR2 SQIVND (reference sequence). CDR3 length equals 16 residues. V was pared by 7 bases and J by 4 bases, with 12 bases of the junction left unmatched. The CDR3 DNA is TGTGCCAGTACGCCCTCTGGCGGGAGGGCCGCAGATACGCAGTATTTT. Its translation: CASTPSGGRAADTQYF. Using reference TRBV19 and TRBJ2-3 for the parts outside the CDR3, the full variable domain is DGGITQSPKYLFRKEGQNVTLSCEQNLNHDAMYWYRQDPGQGLRLIYYSQIVNDFQKGDIAEGYSVSREKKESFPLTVTSAQKNPTAFYLCASTPSGGRAADTQYFGPGTRLTVL.

The rearrangement uses TRBV4-1 and TRBJ2-7; 14 bases line up with TRBD2. V was clipped by 0 bases and J by 1 base; unmatched bases: 5. The CDR3 loop spans 18 amino acids. Germline V gene data show CDR1 as MGHRA and CDR2 as YSYEKL. The CDR3 coding sequence is TGCGCCAGCAGCCAAGATCCCGGGACTAGCGGGAGATCCTACGAGCAGTACTTC. This sequence encodes CASSQDPGTSGRSYEQYF.

V and J are TRBV28 and TRBJ1-4; D is unresolved. CDR1 MDHEN and CDR2 SYDVKM come from the germline V gene. V lost 4 bases and J lost 7, with 7 bases in between. The CDR3 totals 12 residues. The DNA of the CDR3 is TGTGCCAGCAGTTCGGCCGGTGAAAAACTGTTTTTT. Its translation: CASSSAGEKLFF.

The chain joins TRBV28 to TRBJ1-1, with unresolved D. The length of the CDR3 is 15 residues. Trimming took off 3 bases at V and 5 bases at J, with 16 bases between the two ends. The germline gives CDR1 MDHEN, CDR2 SYDVKM. The CDR3 bases are TGTGCCAGCAGTTTGCCGGGCCTCGGGAGAACTGAAGCTTTCTTT. Encoded protein: CASSLPGLGRTEAFF.

This chain joins TRBV6-5 and TRBJ2-1; D not resolved. The germline V and J ends were trimmed by 6 bases and 2 bases, with 8 bases remaining between them. CDR1 and CDR2 (germline): MNHEY, SVGAGI. The CDR3 length is 13 residues. CDR3 nucleotides: TGTGCCAGCAGGCCCCAACCCTACAATGAGCAGTTCTTC. Its translation: CASRPQPYNEQFF.

As concerns this clone: Other DNA sequences within the sample encode an identical CDR3. The chain couples TRBV12-3 or TRBV12-4 to TRBJ1-2; TRBD1 matches 7 bases. With 5 bases clipped from V and 4 bases from J, the junction kept 4 bases outside the gene matches. The CDR3 is 13 amino acids. CDR3 residues: CASSLQGGYGYTF. The CDR3, as DNA: TGTGCCAGCAGTCTCCAGGGGGGCTATGGCTACACCTTC.